This T cell receptor (beta chain) was found in a study of OX40 agonist ivuxolimab in advanced cancers. For context, the study as a whole: Ivuxolimab was an agonistic, fully human IgG2 monoclonal antibody directed against OX40 (CD134), a costimulatory receptor. Patients were allowed to have had prior anti-PD-1, anti-PD-L1 or anti-CTLA-4 therapy, and around two fifths of the dose-escalation patients had been treated with checkpoint inhibitors. Of the roughly 53 patients in dose escalation, approximately 20 had hepatocellular carcinoma, some 15 had melanoma, 9 had renal cell carcinoma and 9 had head and neck cancer. Intravenous ivuxolimab was administered to patients every 2 weeks at six dose levels: 0.01, 0.1, 0.3, 1.5, 3 and 10 mg/kg. The monotherapy dose-escalation portion (N = 52 patients) of the phase I ivuxolimab trial is reported in the paper. In the dose-escalation cohort, around four fifths of patients were male, and the mean age was approximately 64 years, with a range of 23 to 79. The point of sequencing TCRbeta in the periphery was to test whether ivuxolimab changed TCR sequence diversity and drove clonal T-cell expansion. Partial responses were achieved by three dose-escalation patients, of whom one had hepatocellular carcinoma and two had cutaneous melanoma.

For sequencing of the TCRbeta CDR3 region, genomic DNA was extracted from the sorted cells. The immunoSEQ Assay was used to sequence the TCRbeta CDR3 regions. The table was pulled from immuneACCESS by TCRdb, which kept in-frame rearrangements only. Such tables lose some clones; where checked, under half of the loss comes from unresolved V genes, and the rest has no known cause. In all, the sample holds 110,000 or so clones, and 85% to 95% of those were seen once. Around 0.61% of the sample belongs to the ten largest clones. Including the terminal cysteine and phenylalanine, the CDR3 comprises 15 residues. The read is trimmed to its CDR3 DNA, 45 bases read in frame from base 1. The germline V gene yields SGDLS for CDR1 and YYNGEE for CDR2. At the junction V is shortened by 0 bases and J by 3 bases, with 13 bases in between. The trial excluded patients who had a history of autoimmune disease or were on systemic immunosuppression. Peripheral blood for TCR sequencing was drawn from every dose cohort at baseline, at cycle 4 day 1 and at cycle 7 day 1. Samples were obtained from an open-label, multicenter, first-in-human phase I dose-escalation trial of ivuxolimab. Adults with locally advanced or metastatic melanoma, renal cell, hepatocellular, or head and neck squamous cell carcinoma were enrolled in the trial. Before TCR sequencing, CD4+ T cells and CD8+ T cells from peripheral blood were sorted into separate populations.

For this clone: Its antigen remains undetermined. Within one base of it there is no much larger clone, and no base qualities were kept.

Points the paper makes about the study in general: At doses of 0.1 to 3.0 mg/kg, clonal expansion of both CD4+ and CD8+ blood T cells was observed from baseline to week 6. In partial responders in the 0.1-3.0 mg/kg groups, normalized peripheral clonal expansion was found to be among the lowest, especially among CD8+ T cells. Low levels of normalized T-cell clonal expansion were also seen in some nonresponding patients. The antigen specificity of the peripheral T cells that underwent clonal expansion was not determined. After ivuxolimab, CD8+ T cells had more expanded clones than CD4+ T cells on average.

The receptor was derived from an adult with an advanced solid tumor such as melanoma, head and neck, liver or kidney cancer. The chain employs TRBV9 and TRBJ2-7; no D gene is confidently identified. This specimen was CD4+ or CD8+ T cells sorted from blood, taken in a trial of the OX40 agonist ivuxolimab. The nucleotide sequence reads as follows: TGTGCCAGCAGCGTAGGCGACGGCTCGGTCTACGAGCAGTACTTC. Its amino acids are CASSVGDGSVYEQYF.